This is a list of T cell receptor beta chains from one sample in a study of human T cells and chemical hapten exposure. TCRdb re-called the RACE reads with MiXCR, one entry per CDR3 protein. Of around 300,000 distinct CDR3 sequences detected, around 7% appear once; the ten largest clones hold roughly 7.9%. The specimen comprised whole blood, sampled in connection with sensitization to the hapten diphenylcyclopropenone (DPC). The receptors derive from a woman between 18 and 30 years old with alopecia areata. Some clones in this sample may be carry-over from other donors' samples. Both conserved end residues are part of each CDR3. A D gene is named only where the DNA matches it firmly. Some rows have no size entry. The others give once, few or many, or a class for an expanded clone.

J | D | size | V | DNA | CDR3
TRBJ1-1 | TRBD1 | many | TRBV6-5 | TGTGCCAGCATCAGGACAGGCAAAGCTTTCTTT | CASIRTGKAFF
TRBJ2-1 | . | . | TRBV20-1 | TGCAGTGCTAGATCCTTCGGGAATGAGCAGTTCTTC | CSARSFGNEQFF
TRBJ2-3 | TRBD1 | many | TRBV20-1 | TGCAGTGCTAAGACAGGGGGGGATACAGATACGCAGTATTTT | CSAKTGGDTDTQYF
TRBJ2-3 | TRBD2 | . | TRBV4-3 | TGCGCCAGCAGCCAAGCGGCCGGGACTACTGTAACAGATACGCAGTATTTT | CASSQAAGTTVTDTQYF
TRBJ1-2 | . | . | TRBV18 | TGTGCCAGCTCACTGGTCAGGGGCGATGACTATGGCTACACCTTC | CASSLVRGDDYGYTF
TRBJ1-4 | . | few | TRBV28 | TGTGCCAGCAGTTTAAAGTTCCAGAAACTGTTTTTT | CASSLKFQKLFF
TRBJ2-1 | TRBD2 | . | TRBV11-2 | TGTGCCAGCAGCTTCCCGACTAGCGGGGCCAACAATGAGCAGTTCTTC | CASSFPTSGANNEQFF
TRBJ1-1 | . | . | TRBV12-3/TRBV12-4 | TGTGCCAGCAGTCTGAAGCGAAACACTGAAGCTTTCTTT | CASSLKRNTEAFF
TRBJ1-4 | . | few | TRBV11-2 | TGTGCCAGCAGCCTAAACCGGGCCACTGAAAAACTGTTTTTT | CASSLNRATEKLFF
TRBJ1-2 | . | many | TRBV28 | TGTGCCAGCAGTTCCGGGACGGATTATGGCTACACCTTC | CASSSGTDYGYTF
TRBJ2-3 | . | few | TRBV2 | TGTGCCAGCAGCGCAACAGTACTCACAGATACGCAGTATTTT | CASSATVLTDTQYF
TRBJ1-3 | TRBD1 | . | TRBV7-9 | TGTGCCAGCAGCAAGACAGGGGAACGTGGAAACACCATATATTTT | CASSKTGERGNTIYF
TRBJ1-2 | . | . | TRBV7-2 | TGTGCCAGCAGCTTAGAGGGATTTCTTAGCTACACCTTC | CASSLEGFLSYTF
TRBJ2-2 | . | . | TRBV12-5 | TGTGCTAGTGGTTTGGTACAGTCACCGGAAACAGGGGAGCTGTTTTTT | CASGLVQSPETGELFF
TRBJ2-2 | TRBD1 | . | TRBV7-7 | TGTGCTAGCAGCCTTCCCCCCGGACAGGGGGCCGGGGAGCTGTTTTTT | CASSLPPGQGAGELFF
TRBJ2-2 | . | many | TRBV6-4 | TGTGCCAGCAGTGACTCGCCAGCGATAAACACCGGGGAGCTGTTTTTT | CASSDSPAINTGELFF
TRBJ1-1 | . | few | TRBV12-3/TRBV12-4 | TGTGCCAGCAGTTGGACAGTCTCCATGAACACTGAAGCTTTCTTT | CASSWTVSMNTEAFF
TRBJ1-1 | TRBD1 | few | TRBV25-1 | TGTGCCAGCAGAAGGGACAGCCTTAGCGCTGAAGCTTTCTTT | CASRRDSLSAEAFF
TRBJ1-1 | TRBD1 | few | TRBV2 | TGTGCCAGCAGTGCAACCAGGGGGCGCCTCACTGAAGCTTTCTTT | CASSATRGRLTEAFF
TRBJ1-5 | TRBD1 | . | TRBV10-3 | TGTGCCATCAGTGAGACATGGCAGGGGGAAATCAATCAGCCCCAGCATTTT | CAISETWQGEINQPQHF
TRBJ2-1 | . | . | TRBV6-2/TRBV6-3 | TGTGCCAGCAGTTTCATCCCGGGGGTCGACTATGAGCAGTTCTTC | CASSFIPGVDYEQFF
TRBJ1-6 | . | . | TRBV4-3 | TGCGCCAGCAGCCAAGATGGGTTAAGGGATTCACCCCTCCACTTT | CASSQDGLRDSPLHF
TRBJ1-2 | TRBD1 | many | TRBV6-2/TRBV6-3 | TGTGCCAGCAGTTTCGGGACAGCGTATGGCTACACCTTC | CASSFGTAYGYTF
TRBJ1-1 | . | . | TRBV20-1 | TGCAGTGCTAGAGATCTGAGAATGAACACTGAAGCTTTCTTT | CSARDLRMNTEAFF
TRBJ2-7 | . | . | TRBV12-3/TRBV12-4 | TGTGCCAGCAGTAAGGGAACCTACGAGCAGTACTTC | CASSKGTYEQYF
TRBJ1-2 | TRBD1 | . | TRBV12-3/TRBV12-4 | TGTGCCAGCAGTCCTACCGGGACAGGGAATCAAGGCTACACCTTC | CASSPTGTGNQGYTF
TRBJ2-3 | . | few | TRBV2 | TGTGCCAGCAGTGGAGGAGGTACGCAGTATTTT | CASSGGGTQYF
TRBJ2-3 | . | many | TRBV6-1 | TGTGCCAGCAGCAAGGCCTCATTCGGGGCAGATACGCAGTATTTT | CASSKASFGADTQYF
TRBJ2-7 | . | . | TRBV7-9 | TGTGCCAGCAGTCCCCTGGACATCAGGTACGAGCAGTACTTC | CASSPLDIRYEQYF
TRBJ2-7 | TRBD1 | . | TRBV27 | TGTGCCAGCAGCTTGACAGGGGAGCCGTCCTACGAGCAGTACTTC | CASSLTGEPSYEQYF
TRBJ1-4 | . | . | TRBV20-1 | TGCAGTGGCTCAAGGGGGACTAATGAAAAACTGTTTTTT | CSGSRGTNEKLFF
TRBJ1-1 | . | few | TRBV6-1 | TGTGCCACCTCGCGTGGGGGCACTGAAGCTTTCTTT | CATSRGGTEAFF
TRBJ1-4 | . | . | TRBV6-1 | TGTGCCAGCAGTCGGGCGCCCGGAAAACTGTTTTTT | CASSRAPGKLFF
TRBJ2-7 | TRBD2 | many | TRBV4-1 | TGCGCCAGCAGCCAAGCCTGGGAGGCAGCGGGGGGATACGAGCAGTACTTC | CASSQAWEAAGGYEQYF
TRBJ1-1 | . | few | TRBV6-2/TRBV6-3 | TGTGCCAGCAGTCGCCCGCAAGCCAGTACTGAAGCTTTCTTT | CASSRPQASTEAFF
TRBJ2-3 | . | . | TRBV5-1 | TGCGCCAGCAGCTTTAGACTGGGCGATACGCAGTATTTT | CASSFRLGDTQYF
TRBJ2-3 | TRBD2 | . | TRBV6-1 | TGTGCCAGCAGTGAAGCGTGGGTAGCGGGGGGTCAAGATACGCAGTATTTT | CASSEAWVAGGQDTQYF
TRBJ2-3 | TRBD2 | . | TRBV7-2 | TGTGCCAGCAGCTTGGTGACTAGCGGGGGGGCCAGTACAGATACGCAGTATTTT | CASSLVTSGGASTDTQYF
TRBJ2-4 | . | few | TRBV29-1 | TGCAGCGTTGACGGTCAGGGCAAAAACATTCAGTACTTC | CSVDGQGKNIQYF
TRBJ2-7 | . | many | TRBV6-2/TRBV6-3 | TGTGCCAGCAGTTACTCCAGACAGGATTCCGAGCAGTACTTC | CASSYSRQDSEQYF
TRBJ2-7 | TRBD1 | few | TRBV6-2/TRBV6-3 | TGTGCCAGCAGTGCGCTATCGGGACAGGGGTCTTACGAGCAGTACTTC | CASSALSGQGSYEQYF
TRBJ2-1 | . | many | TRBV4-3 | TGCGCCAGCAGCCAAGGGATGAGGGGTGGTGAGCAGTTCTTC | CASSQGMRGGEQFF
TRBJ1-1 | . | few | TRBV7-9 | TGTGCCAGCAGCTTACAGGGTATTGAAGCTTTCTTT | CASSLQGIEAFF
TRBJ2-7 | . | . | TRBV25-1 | TGTGCCAGCAGTTATGAGGGACGGGTGAACACCTACGAGCAGTACTTC | CASSYEGRVNTYEQYF
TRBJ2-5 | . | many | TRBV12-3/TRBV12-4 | TGTGCCAGCAGTTTAACAGGGGACTTTGGGGCCCAGTACTTC | CASSLTGDFGAQYF